This T cell receptor beta chain comes out of a study of a mutant IDH1 vaccine in newly diagnosed glioma. Overall study: Vaccinations, eight in total, occurred in weeks 1, 3, 5, 7, 11, 15, 19, 23. Receipt of radiotherapy, temozolomide, or both preceded the study, and most received both. Following radiotherapy alone, or alongside temozolomide cycles, vaccination was started after an interval of 4-6 weeks.

Time point noted: week 5, during vaccination. Vaccination comprised doses that each held 300 ug of mutant IDH1 20-mer peptide, plus topical imiquimod. Generated by immunoSEQ multiplex PCR, the TCRdb table keeps only in-frame clones and is missing some. This table holds 30,000 to 40,000 clones, roughly 56% found once. In regard to this clone: Antigen unknown.

The CDR3 contains 13 residues. CDR1 is KGHSH and CDR2 is LQKENI in the germline V gene. Deletions cut 2 bases from V and 4 bases from J, with 8 bases between. The chain is built from TRBV18 and TRBJ2-5, with D hard to call. This clonotype was sampled from a woman aged 18 to 35 with glioma. Sequences were derived from PBMCs, sampled from a glioma patient whose treatment included an IDH1 peptide vaccine. CDR3 sequence (DNA): TGTGCCAGCTCACCATACGAGAGAGAGACCCAGTACTTC. It encodes CASSPYERETQYF.